The rows below give T cell receptor beta chains drawn from one sample of a study of blood T cell repertoires in COVID-19. Sequenced by immunoSEQ multiplex PCR; TCRdb stores in-frame clones only, minus some. The table shows some 110,000 clones, with 84% occurring only once. What was sequenced was PBMCs or T cells enriched from blood (not recorded which). The receptor source for this set is a woman aged 25 to 39 who had recovered from COVID-19. Both conserved end residues are part of each CDR3. D genes are given only for firm matches. Some rows have no size entry. The others give once, few or many, or a class for an expanded clone.

V,size,J,D,DNA,CDR3
TRBV4-1,NA,TRBJ1-5,TRBD1,TGCGCCAGCAGCCAAGATGACAGGGAATATCAGCCCCAGCATTTT,CASSQDDREYQPQHF
TRBV28,NA,TRBJ2-7,TRBD2,TGTGCCAGCAGTCCGAGACTAGCGGGCATCTACGAGCAGTACTTC,CASSPRLAGIYEQYF
TRBV6-1,NA,TRBJ2-7,TRBD1,TGTGCCAGCAGTGAAACAGCGACAGGGGGTTGGGACGAGCAGTACTTC,CASSETATGGWDEQYF
TRBV18,NA,TRBJ2-4,TRBD1,TGTGCCAGCTCATCACGCCCACCCTTAGGGGGCGGGAACATTCAGTACTTC,CASSSRPPLGGGNIQYF
TRBV5-1,few,TRBJ1-1,TRBD1,TGCGCCAGCCAGGGGGCAGTCGCAAGGAACACTGAAGCTTTCTTT,CASQGAVARNTEAFF
TRBV4-1,few,TRBJ2-3,NA,TGCGCCAGCAGCCAAGGCGTGGGACTTCGCCGCACAGATACGCAGTATTTT,CASSQGVGLRRTDTQYF
TRBV28,NA,TRBJ1-2,NA,TGTGCCAGCAGTTTCGGCCCCCCTAGGTATGGCTACACCTTC,CASSFGPPRYGYTF
TRBV28,few,TRBJ1-4,TRBD1,TGTGCCAGCAGTCCCGGGACAGGGCCTGCAACTAATGAAAAACTGTTTTTT,CASSPGTGPATNEKLFF
TRBV11-2,NA,TRBJ2-5,TRBD1,TGTGCCAGCACCCTTAACAGGGGAAAACAAGAGACCCAGTACTTC,CASTLNRGKQETQYF
TRBV21-1,NA,TRBJ1-2,NA,TGTGCCAGCACCAAGGGGCCCACCGCCCGGGTTATTGGCTACACCTTC,CASTKGPTARVIGYTF
TRBV2,NA,TRBJ1-2,TRBD1,TGTGCCAGCAGTTGGGACAGCCCGGGGGGCTACACCTTC,CASSWDSPGGYTF
TRBV7-2,NA,TRBJ2-6,TRBD1,TGTGCCAGCAGCTTGGCAGGGGGCACTGGGGCCAACGTCCTGACTTTC,CASSLAGGTGANVLTF
TRBV4-3,NA,TRBJ1-1,NA,TGCGCCAGCAGCTCACCCAGGGGCGGCCCCTATCAGGCCGCTATCATGAACACTGAAGCTTTCTTT,CASSSPRGGPYQAAIMNTEAFF
TRBV5-6,NA,TRBJ2-5,NA,TGTGCCAGCAGCTTGATTTCGGGGGAAGAGACCCAGTACTTC,CASSLISGEETQYF
TRBV24-1,NA,TRBJ2-7,NA,TGTGCCACCAGTGGCCCCCCTCGCAGGAGGTCCAACGAGCAGTACTTC,CATSGPPRRRSNEQYF
TRBV2,NA,TRBJ2-3,TRBD1,TGTGCCAGCGCACCCCGACAGGGAACAGATACGCAGTATTTT,CASAPRQGTDTQYF
TRBV19,NA,TRBJ2-1,TRBD1,TGTGCCACCAAGATGGTGTTGGTTGGGGGACAGAGCTCCTACAATGAGCAGTTCTTC,CATKMVLVGGQSSYNEQFF
TRBV7-2,NA,TRBJ2-7,TRBD2,TGTGCCAGCAGCTTAGAGGTCGGGGGGGCCCATTCCTACGAGCAGTACTTC,CASSLEVGGAHSYEQYF
TRBV19,many,TRBJ2-7,TRBD1,TGTGCCAGTAGTTCCGGGACAGGGGCCCCCGAGCAGTACTTC,CASSSGTGAPEQYF
TRBV29-1,NA,TRBJ2-5,NA,TGCAGCGTCCACAGGGCGGAGACCCAGTACTTC,CSVHRAETQYF
TRBV27,once,TRBJ1-2,TRBD1,TGTGCCAGCAGTTTAGCCGGACAGGGGAACTATGGCTACACCTTC,CASSLAGQGNYGYTF
TRBV28,NA,TRBJ1-1,NA,TGTGCCAGCAGTCCTCGGGGACATATGAACACTGAAGCTTTCTTT,CASSPRGHMNTEAFF
TRBV5-5,NA,TRBJ1-5,NA,TGTGCCAGCAGCCTCGGACAGAATAATCAGCCCCAGCATTTT,CASSLGQNNQPQHF
TRBV3-1/TRBV3-2,NA,TRBJ1-2,NA,TGTGCCAGCAGCCAAGTTGGGAACCTGTTGGGGCCCCCAGGCTACACCTTC,CASSQVGNLLGPPGYTF
TRBV2,NA,TRBJ1-1,TRBD1,TGTGCCAGCAGTGAAGAGGGGGCTGGGAACACTGAAGCTTTCTTT,CASSEEGAGNTEAFF
TRBV2,NA,TRBJ2-2,TRBD1,TGTGCCAGCAGAGTGGACAGGGTGAACACCGGGGAGCTGTTTTTT,CASRVDRVNTGELFF
TRBV7-2,NA,TRBJ2-2,TRBD1,TGTGCCAGCAGCTTAGCGCTAACAGGGGCGGGCACCGGGGAGCTGTTTTTT,CASSLALTGAGTGELFF
TRBV5-6,NA,TRBJ2-5,TRBD1,TGTGCCAGCAGCCCCAGGGGGCTAGAGGAGACCCAGTACTTC,CASSPRGLEETQYF